This passage covers 25 T cell receptor beta chains from one sample sequenced in a study of human T cells and chemical hapten exposure. Stated time point: patch test 2, 6 weeks after DPC sensitization. Treatment in this sample: therapeutic diphenylcyclopropenone sensitization with weekly scalp DPC. One entry per CDR3 protein, called by TCRdb with MiXCR from the RACE reads. The table lists a few hundred thousand distinct CDR3 sequences, roughly 6% of them singletons. The input for sequencing was whole blood, taken in connection with sensitization to the hapten diphenylcyclopropenone (DPC). Source of these receptors: a woman aged 18-30 years with alopecia areata. Some clones in this sample may be carry-over from other donors' samples.

This clonotype showed up many times. The J gene is TRBJ1-1, the V gene TRBV20-1; D is unclear. The germline V and J ends were trimmed by 0 bases and 5 bases, with 16 bases remaining between them. Germline V gene sequence: CDR1 DFQATT, CDR2 SNEGSKA (reference sequence). The length of the CDR3 is 15 residues. CDR3 protein: CSARDIRAGVTEAFF. The DNA of the CDR3 is TGCAGTGCTAGAGATATCCGGGCTGGGGTGACTGAAGCTTTCTTT.

This clonotype was recorded at least ten times. The CDR3 loop reads CASSQEAGVSGANVLTF. CDR3 bases: TGCGCCAGCAGCCAAGAGGCAGGAGTCTCTGGGGCCAACGTCCTGACTTTC. The rearrangement uses TRBV4-3 and TRBJ2-6; D remains ambiguous. The germline V gene has CDR1 LGHNA and CDR2 YSLEER. V gave up 0 bases and J gave up 0 bases, with 9 bases separating them. The CDR3 has 17 residues.

This clonotype has a count of ten or more. The J gene is TRBJ2-2, the V gene TRBV29-1; 7 positions match TRBD2. V dropped 1 base and J dropped 4; count of bases not matched to a gene: 9. The CDR3 has 16 amino acids. Germline CDR1 SQVTM, CDR2 ANQGSEA. For the CDR3, the DNA is TGCAGCGTTGAAGTAGCGCGGCGGGGGAGCACCGGGGAGCTGTTTTTT. It codes for CSVEVARRGSTGELFF.

This clonotype was counted many times. J is TRBJ1-5 and V is TRBV6-1; no definite D call. Trimming left V 1 base short and J 3 bases short, with 10 bases between. There are 15 residues in the CDR3. Germline CDR1 MNHNS, CDR2 SASEGT. The CDR3 bases are TGTGCCAGCAGTGAAGTTCCGGGTAACAATCAGCCCCAGCATTTT. The encoded protein is CASSEVPGNNQPQHF.

This clonotype was counted a few times. V gene TRBV20-1 combines with J gene TRBJ1-6, with D possibly being TRBD1 (5 bases). This CDR3 contains 13 residues. Per germline, CDR1 DFQATT and CDR2 SNEGSKA (reference sequence). V was shortened by 3 bases and J by 7 bases, with 10 bases between the two germline ends. The CDR3 DNA reads TGCAGTGCTAGCCGGGACTTAAATTCACCCCTCCACTTT. It is translated as CSASRDLNSPLHF.

This chain joins TRBV6-6 and TRBJ1-4, with 7 bases lining up with TRBD1. CDR1 and CDR2 (germline): MNHNY, SVGAGI (reference sequence). V trimming: 4 bases; J trimming: 7 bases; junction bases outside the gene matches: 6. There are 14 residues in the CDR3. DNA for the CDR3: TGTGCCAGCAGTTTCCGGGACAGTGTTGAAAAACTGTTTTTT. Protein product: CASSFRDSVEKLFF.

This clonotype was picked up many times. The rearrangement uses TRBV7-9 and TRBJ1-4; D call uncertain. Per the germline V gene, CDR1 is SEHNR and CDR2 is FQNEAQ (reference sequence). V shed 4 bases and J shed 8 bases, with 8 bases lying between them. The CDR3 is 12 amino acids. The CDR3 spells CASSSGEEKLFF. In DNA form, the CDR3 reads TGTGCCAGCAGCTCTGGGGAGGAAAAACTGTTTTTT. The whole variable domain, remainder taken from reference TRBV7-9 and TRBJ1-4, is DTGVSQNPRHKITKRGQNVTFRCDPISEHNRLYWYRQTLGQGPEFLTYFQNEAQLEKSRLLSDRFSAERPKGSFSTLEIQRTEQGDSAMYLCASSSGEEKLFFGSGTQLSVL.

This chain connects TRBV25-1 to TRBJ1-2; no clear D gene. The CDR3 loop spans 14 amino acids. Trimming pared 1 base from V and 4 bases from J, leaving 10 bases between. From germline, CDR1 is MGHDK and CDR2 SYGVNS. The CDR3 spells CASSESQDFYGYTF. CDR3 sequence (DNA): TGTGCCAGCAGTGAATCTCAGGACTTCTATGGCTACACCTTC.

This clonotype was seen at least ten times. The V gene is TRBV12-3 or TRBV12-4, the J gene TRBJ1-2, with no clear D. This CDR3 contains 17 residues. With 6 bases removed from V and 2 bases from J, the gap between germline ends came to 22 bases. CDR3 sequence: CASSHPTGRRLNYGYTF. CDR3 in DNA: TGTGCCAGCAGCCATCCCACGGGCCGTAGGCTAAACTATGGCTACACCTTC.

The V and J genes are TRBV2 and TRBJ1-2, with D hard to call. In germline, CDR1 is SNHLY, CDR2 FYNNEI. Trimming took 3 bases from V and 2 from J, leaving 10 bases between them. The CDR3 has 14 amino acids. In nucleotides, the CDR3 is TGTGCCAGCAGTGAGGAAAGGGAGAACTATGGCTACACCTTC. Protein: CASSEERENYGYTF.

This clonotype has just one count. The chain links TRBV20-1 to TRBJ2-1; 8 nucleotides line up with TRBD1. J was trimmed by 7 bases and V by 6 bases; bases with no gene match: 14. The germline CDR1 and CDR2 sequences are DFQATT and SNEGSKA (reference sequence). The CDR3 sequence is 15 residues long. The CDR3 loop is CSAPSRTGFLNEQFF. The DNA of the CDR3 is TGCAGTGCACCCTCCCGGACAGGGTTTTTGAATGAGCAGTTCTTC.

This clonotype was picked up a small number of times. The J gene is TRBJ1-2, the V gene TRBV5-5, with 7 bases matching TRBD1. The CDR3 length is 17 residues. The J segment lost 0 bases and the V segment lost 0 bases, leaving 8 bases of the junction unmatched. The V gene's germline CDR1 is SGHKS and CDR2 YYEKEE (reference sequence). CDR3 sequence (DNA): TGTGCCAGCAGCTTGGCCCTAGGGCAGGGGGCTAACTATGGCTACACCTTC. This translates into CASSLALGQGANYGYTF. The variable domain in full, with the rest retrieved from reference TRBV5-5 and TRBJ1-2, is DAGVTQSPTHLIKTRGQQVTLRCSPISGHKSVSWYQQVLGQGPQFIFQYYEKEERGRGNFPDRFSARQFPNYSSELNVNALLLGDSALYLCASSLALGQGANYGYTFGSGTRLTVV.

J is TRBJ1-2 and V is TRBV12-3 or TRBV12-4; the D gene is possibly TRBD1 (5 bases). This CDR3 is 15 amino acids long. The V end was cut by 4 bases, the J end by 2 bases, with 14 bases between. CDR3 sequence: CASSSWGIANYGYTF. CDR3 nucleotide sequence: TGTGCCAGCAGTTCCTGGGGGATAGCGAACTATGGCTACACCTTC.

The rearrangement joins TRBV2 to TRBJ2-3; possible D gene TRBD1, 5 bases. The CDR3 consists of 13 residues. V dropped 6 bases and J dropped 5 bases, with 12 bases sitting between them. Germline V CDR1 and CDR2: SNHLY, FYNNEI. Here the CDR3 reads CASSDDRLDTQYF. The DNA for the CDR3 is TGTGCCAGCAGCGACGACAGATTAGATACGCAGTATTTT.

This clonotype showed up just a few times. J is TRBJ1-1 and V is TRBV7-2; a possible D gene is TRBD1 (6 bases). Germline CDR1 and CDR2: SGHTA and FQGNSA. CDR3 size: 15 residues. Deletions cut 5 bases from V and 3 bases from J, with 16 bases between. The CDR3 nucleotides read TGTGCCAGCAGCCGAGGCGGGGGCGCGTACACTGAAGCTTTCTTT. This sequence encodes CASSRGGGAYTEAFF.

This clonotype was counted ten times or more. This chain uses TRBV5-1 with TRBJ2-5; 9 bases are a match to TRBD2. The germline V gene encodes CDR1 SGHRS and CDR2 YFSETQ. Unmatched junction bases numbered 3, after V lost 1 base and J lost 2 bases. The CDR3 has 15 amino acids. CDR3 region: CASSLPSGGQETQYF. The CDR3 DNA reads as TGCGCCAGCAGCTTGCCCAGCGGGGGGCAAGAGACCCAGTACTTC. The variable domain in full, completed from reference TRBV5-1 and TRBJ2-5, reads KAGVTQTPRYLIKTRGQQVTLSCSPISGHRSVSWYQQTPGQGLQFLFEYFSETQRNKGNFPGRFSGRQFSNSRSEMNVSTLELGDSALYLCASSLPSGGQETQYFGPGTRLLVL.

This clonotype was seen many times. CDR3 sequence: CASSAQGRTDTQYF. DNA of the CDR3: TGTGCCAGCAGTGCGCAGGGGAGGACAGATACGCAGTATTTT. The V gene is TRBV2, the J gene TRBJ2-3; tentatively, D is TRBD1 or TRBD2 (6 bases each). CDR3 length: 14 residues. V shed 4 bases and J shed 3 bases, with 11 bases lying between them. The germline V gene encodes CDR1 SNHLY and CDR2 FYNNEI.

This clonotype was detected many times. The chain couples TRBV5-1 to TRBJ2-4; TRBD1 agrees at 9 bases. The ends lost 0 bases at V and 9 bases at J; junction bases unmatched: 13. Germline V gene sequence: CDR1 SGHRS, CDR2 YFSETQ. CDR3 length: 17 amino acids. The CDR3 reads CASSLAQTGGLGGIQYF. For the CDR3, the DNA is TGCGCCAGCAGCTTGGCCCAGACAGGGGGTCTGGGTGGCATTCAGTACTTC.

The chain joins TRBV6-1 to TRBJ1-2; TRBD1 matches at 9 bases. After removal of 7 bases from V and 4 bases from J, the junction contained 10 bases not matched to a gene. The CDR3 covers 15 residues. Germline V gene data show CDR1 as MNHNS and CDR2 as SASEGT. This CDR3 reads CASTWTGALVYGYTF. CDR3 nucleotides: TGTGCCAGCACGTGGACAGGGGCCCTGGTCTATGGCTACACCTTC.

This clonotype has ten or more counts. The chain has TRBV20-1 and TRBJ1-2; 7 bases align to TRBD1. This CDR3 is 17 amino acids long. Germline trimming cut 8 bases from V and 4 bases from J; bases unmatched to any gene: 22. CDR1 and CDR2 from the germline V gene are DFQATT and SNEGSKA (reference sequence). The CDR3 DNA reads TGCAGTCCTGGGCTGGAGGGGACCGACAGGGCGTTCTATGGCTACACCTTC. Translated: CSPGLEGTDRAFYGYTF.

This clonotype was seen more than once but under ten times. This sequence joins TRBV10-3 and TRBJ2-2; TRBD2 might be the D (6 bases). In germline, CDR1 is ENHRY, CDR2 SYGVKD. Trimming pared 4 bases from V and 3 bases from J, leaving 9 bases between. The CDR3 totals 14 residues. The CDR3 DNA is TGTGCCATCAGTGCCCGGGACTACACCGGGGAGCTGTTTTTT. It translates to CAISARDYTGELFF.

This clonotype appeared many times. The V gene is TRBV2, the J gene TRBJ1-1; possibly TRBD1 for D (6 bases). The V gene's germline CDR1 is SNHLY and CDR2 FYNNEI. This CDR3 has 13 amino acids. Trimming pared 6 bases from V and 11 bases from J, leaving 19 bases between. CDR3 sequence (DNA): TGTGCCAGCAGACCACTCCCTCAGGGGAAGGCTTTCTTT. It is translated as CASRPLPQGKAFF. The whole variable domain, filled in from reference TRBV2 and TRBJ1-1, reads EPEVTQTPSHQVTQMGQEVILRCVPISNHLYFYWYRQILGQKVEFLVSFYNNEISEKSEIFDDQFSVERPDGSNFTLKIRSTKLEDSAMYFCASRPLPQGKAFFGQGTRLTVV.

J is TRBJ1-5 and V is TRBV5-6; D is unclear. Trimming took off 4 bases at V and 7 bases at J, with 12 bases between the two ends. The CDR3 contains 13 residues. Germline assignment: CDR1 SGHDT and CDR2 YYEEEE. CDR3 nucleotide sequence: TGTGCCAGCAGCCTTTATAAAGGGCAGCCCCAGCATTTT. As protein: CASSLYKGQPQHF.

This chain uses TRBV9 with TRBJ2-2; D uncertain. V was clipped by 0 bases and J by 0 bases, with 9 bases between them. The CDR3 consists of 16 residues. Germline V gene data show CDR1 as SGDLS and CDR2 as YYNGEE. Written as DNA, the CDR3 is TGTGCCAGCAGCGTAGAGGGCAGACCGAACACCGGGGAGCTGTTTTTT. It translates to CASSVEGRPNTGELFF.

The chain has TRBV29-1 and TRBJ2-7; TRBD1 matches at 8 bases. The V gene end was trimmed by 4 bases and the J gene end by 2 bases; junction bases not matched to a gene: 7. The CDR3 is 14 amino acids. Germline-derived CDR1 and CDR2 are SQVTM and ANQGSEA. CDR3 residues: CSVAGDRFPYEQYF. CDR3 in DNA: TGCAGCGTTGCCGGGGACAGGTTCCCCTACGAGCAGTACTTC.